The next 30 T cell receptor beta chains were all read from a single sample in a study of early T cells in non-severe SARS-CoV-2 infection. TCRdb re-analysed the 5' RACE reads in MiXCR, keeping a single row per CDR3 protein. The table lists 25,000 to 30,000 distinct CDR3 sequences, roughly 5.7% of them singletons. Sequenced: whole blood. The receptor set was obtained from an adult who was a healthcare worker with PCR-confirmed SARS-CoV-2 infection or an uninfected control (not recorded which).

In this sample, this clonotype turned up many times. The chain joins TRBV18 to TRBJ2-7; D is unresolved. This CDR3 contains 12 residues. Germline CDR1 reads KGHSH; CDR2 reads LQKENI. The V end was cut by 5 bases, the J end by 5 bases, with 10 bases between. Here the CDR3 reads CASSFISDEQYF. The CDR3 region has the DNA TGTGCCAGCTCATTCATTTCCGACGAGCAGTACTTC.

This chain uses TRBV11-2 with TRBJ2-1; D is unresolved. The CDR3 extends over 11 amino acids. Per germline, CDR1 SGHAT and CDR2 FQNNGV. Trimming removed 8 bases from V and 10 bases from J, with 12 bases in between. The CDR3 region is CASAADTEQFF. The CDR3 DNA follows: TGTGCCAGCGCGGCCGACACGGAGCAGTTCTTC.

This clonotype has at least ten counts. The V call is TRBV20-1, the J call TRBJ1-5; D may be TRBD1 (6 bases). Germline V lookup: CDR1 DFQATT, CDR2 SNEGSKA (reference sequence). V was trimmed by 3 bases and J by 1 base, leaving 10 bases between them. The length of the CDR3 is 14 residues. This CDR3 is CSASGDISNQPQHF. The CDR3 DNA sequence: TGCAGTGCTAGTGGGGACATCAGCAATCAGCCCCAGCATTTT.

This clonotype has a count of ten or more. This chain joins TRBV6-6 and TRBJ1-1; 9 positions match TRBD1. Germline V gene sequence: CDR1 MNHNY, CDR2 SVGAGI (reference sequence). Trimming removed 8 bases from V and 4 bases from J; junction bases left unmatched: 8. There are 14 residues in the CDR3. The CDR3 sequence: CASLVTGGRTEAFF. The DNA of the CDR3 is TGTGCCAGCCTCGTGACAGGGGGTCGCACTGAAGCTTTCTTT.

The chain uses TRBV14 and TRBJ2-5; D is ambiguous. The germline gives CDR1 SGHDN, CDR2 FVKESK. Between the trimmed V and J ends, which lost 4 bases and 3 bases, there was a span of 9 bases. This CDR3 is built from 13 residues. The CDR3 coding sequence is TGTGCCAGCAGCCCCCCGGTGGAAGAGACCCAGTACTTC. This codes for CASSPPVEETQYF.

The chain has TRBV6-6 and TRBJ1-1; TRBD1 is a possible D gene (5 bases). CDR3 length: 11 residues. Per germline, CDR1 MNHNY and CDR2 SVGAGI (reference sequence). V was pared by 7 bases and J by 6 bases, with 9 bases between. This chain's CDR3 is CASTLGAEAFF. The CDR3 DNA reads TGTGCCAGCACCCTGGGGGCTGAAGCTTTCTTT.

This clonotype was picked up many times. This CDR3 reads CSAGQNTEAFF. CDR3 DNA: TGCAGTGCTGGCCAGAACACTGAAGCTTTCTTT. The genes are TRBV20-1 and TRBJ1-1; D not certain. The CDR3 extends over 11 amino acids. V was trimmed by 5 bases and J by 1 base, leaving 5 bases between them. CDR1 DFQATT and CDR2 SNEGSKA come from the germline V gene (reference sequence).

There are many counts of this clonotype. The chain is built from TRBV20-1 and TRBJ2-5; TRBD1 matches at 10 bases. CDR3 size: 16 residues. The V gene end was trimmed by 0 bases and the J gene end by 5 bases; junction bases not matched to a gene: 9. Germline V CDR1 and CDR2: DFQATT, SNEGSKA (reference sequence). CDR3 loop: CSAREGTGAATETQYF. The DNA of the CDR3 is TGCAGTGCTAGAGAGGGGACAGGGGCGGCGACGGAGACCCAGTACTTC.

This clonotype was found many times. The genes are TRBV4-3 and TRBJ2-1; TRBD1 or TRBD2 may be the D gene (5 bases each). The germline V gene has CDR1 LGHNA and CDR2 YSLEER. The CDR3 length is 14 residues. Trimming removed 0 bases at V and 9 bases at J, with 12 bases between. This chain's CDR3 is CASSQDGTSPEQFF. DNA of the CDR3: TGCGCCAGCAGCCAAGATGGGACCTCCCCTGAGCAGTTCTTC.

In its sample, this clonotype was seen a few times. The rearrangement joins TRBV27 to TRBJ2-7; no clear D gene. Germline assignment: CDR1 MNHEY and CDR2 SMNVEV (reference sequence). V shed 8 bases and J shed 3 bases, with 14 bases lying between them. This CDR3 contains 13 residues. CDR3 in amino acids: CASAKNDNYEQYF. The CDR3 region has the DNA TGTGCCAGCGCCAAGAACGACAACTACGAGCAGTACTTC.

This clonotype was picked up many times. The chain is built from TRBV12-3 or TRBV12-4 and TRBJ1-1, with 7 bases identical to TRBD1. V lost 6 bases to trimming and J lost 9 bases; unmatched junction nucleotides: 7. This CDR3 is built from 12 residues. The CDR3 spells CASRRGTAKAFF. As DNA, the CDR3 is TGTGCCAGCAGACGAGGGACAGCAAAAGCTTTCTTT.

In its sample, this clonotype was seen a few times. This sequence joins TRBV3-2 and TRBJ2-7; TRBD1 is taken as the D call from the table, unchecked against the DNA. TRBV3-2 counts as a pseudogene. The CDR3 is 15 residues long. CDR3 coding DNA: TGTGCCAGCAGCCGACCGACAGGGGGAACCTACGAGCAGTACTTC. Translation gives CASSRPTGGTYEQYF.

This clonotype has ten or more counts. J is TRBJ2-1 and V is TRBV18; D might be TRBD2 (6 bases). The ends were cut back, 1 base at V and 5 bases at J, with 12 bases in the middle. Germline V gives CDR1 KGHSH, CDR2 LQKENI. This CDR3 region has 15 residues. DNA of the CDR3: TGTGCCAGCTCACCACTAACTAGCATCCACAATGAGCAGTTCTTC. It codes for CASSPLTSIHNEQFF.

This clonotype was detected only a few times. The chain combines TRBV28 with TRBJ2-7; 13 positions agree with TRBD2. CDR1 and CDR2 from the germline V gene are MDHEN and SYDVKM. The CDR3 runs 15 residues. The trim removed 1 base at V and 6 bases at J, leaving 3 bases unmatched. DNA for the CDR3: TGTGCCAGCAGTTTATCACTAGCGGGAGGGGGCGAGCAGTACTTC. It encodes CASSLSLAGGGEQYF.

The CDR3 loop reads CASSSSTTSTDTQYF. The CDR3 DNA reads as TGTGCCAGCAGCTCGTCGACTACTAGCACAGATACGCAGTATTTT. The rearrangement joins TRBV7-8 to TRBJ2-3; D is possibly TRBD2 (5 bases). The germline V gene has CDR1 SGHVS and CDR2 FQNEAQ. CDR3 length: 15 amino acids. Between the trimmed V and J ends, which lost 4 bases and 0 bases, there was a span of 11 bases.

This clonotype came up many times. The genes are TRBV20-1 and TRBJ1-1, with unresolved D. Germline-derived CDR1 and CDR2 are DFQATT and SNEGSKA (reference sequence). V shed 6 bases and J shed 8 bases, with 13 bases lying between them. This CDR3 is 11 amino acids long. CDR3 coding DNA: TGCAGTGCCCCGGGCCGGGAAGAAGCTTTCTTT. This gives the protein CSAPGREEAFF.

Many counts were recorded for this clonotype. V gene TRBV20-1 combines with J gene TRBJ1-3; D unclear. CDR1 and CDR2 from the germline V gene are DFQATT and SNEGSKA (reference sequence). The CDR3 sequence is 12 residues long. Trimming removed 1 base from V and 4 bases from J, with 5 bases in between. The DNA for the CDR3 is TGCAGTGCTAGAGGGCAGGGAAACACCATATATTTT. Translating gives CSARGQGNTIYF.

This clonotype was seen repeatedly, ten times or more. V gene TRBV29-1 combines with J gene TRBJ2-2; D gene unclear. CDR1 SQVTM and CDR2 ANQGSEA come from the germline V gene. V lost 0 bases, J lost 0 bases, and 11 bases lay in between. The CDR3 extends over 16 amino acids. The CDR3 protein is CSVEDPRKTNTGELFF. Here the CDR3 DNA reads TGCAGCGTTGAAGATCCGAGGAAAACGAACACCGGGGAGCTGTTTTTT.

This clonotype was recorded many times. V gene TRBV20-1 combines with J gene TRBJ2-7; TRBD1 matches at 8 bases. The CDR3 extends over 17 amino acids. The junction had 14 bases not matched to a gene; V was cut back by 0 bases and J by 4 bases. Germline V gives CDR1 DFQATT, CDR2 SNEGSKA (reference sequence). The CDR3 nucleotides read TGCAGTGCTAGAGATAAACGGGCAGGGACAGGATTTTACGAGCAGTACTTC. Translating gives CSARDKRAGTGFYEQYF.

This clonotype was detected many times. The chain carries TRBV20-1 and TRBJ2-7; 9 bases are shared with TRBD1. The CDR3 is 13 residues long. With V trimmed by 3 bases and J by 7 bases, 7 bases remained unmatched. Germline assignment: CDR1 DFQATT and CDR2 SNEGSKA (reference sequence). The CDR3 loop reads CSASTGTGYEQYF. The CDR3 nucleotides are TGCAGTGCTAGCACCGGGACAGGGTATGAGCAGTACTTC.

The rearrangement links TRBV6-1 to TRBJ2-5, with D unclear. From germline, CDR1 is MNHNS and CDR2 SASEGT. This CDR3 contains 12 residues. Trimming removed 6 bases from V and 5 bases from J, with 10 bases in between. The CDR3 DNA sequence: TGTGCCAGCAGCCCCACCATGGAGACCCAGTACTTC. Protein: CASSPTMETQYF.

This clonotype turned up a few times. V is TRBV6-2 or TRBV6-3 and J is TRBJ1-2, with 8 bases fitting TRBD1. This CDR3 has 15 amino acids. CDR1 is MNHEY and CDR2 is SVGEGT in the germline V gene. Unmatched junction bases numbered 8, after V lost 0 bases and J lost 8 bases. The CDR3 nucleotides read TGTGCCAGCAGTTACTCGAATCCCCGGGACAGGGGCTACACCTTC. Translated: CASSYSNPRDRGYTF.

This clonotype was seen at least ten times. The rearrangement joins TRBV27 to TRBJ2-3, with D possibly being TRBD2 (6 bases). Germline CDR1 MNHEY, CDR2 SMNVEV (reference sequence). This CDR3 contains 12 residues. Trimming removed 4 bases at V and 10 bases at J, with 12 bases between. CDR3: CASSSDWGAQYF. The CDR3 coding sequence is TGTGCCAGCAGTTCTGACTGGGGGGCGCAGTATTTT.

This clonotype was seen repeatedly, ten times or more. The V call is TRBV7-2, the J call TRBJ2-7; D is perhaps TRBD1 (5 bases). The CDR3 extends over 14 amino acids. Germline CDR1 reads SGHTA; CDR2 reads FQGNSA. V was trimmed by 1 base and J by 4 bases, leaving 11 bases between them. CDR3 region: CASSLGDSSYEQYF. CDR3 DNA sequence: TGTGCCAGCAGCTTAGGCGACAGTTCTTACGAGCAGTACTTC.

This clonotype was recorded at least ten times. The rearrangement links TRBV28 to TRBJ2-7, with TRBD1 identical over 10 bases. Per the germline V gene, CDR1 is MDHEN and CDR2 is SYDVKM. This CDR3 is built from 15 residues. V shed 5 bases, J shed 2 bases, and the junction held 6 bases outside the gene matches. DNA for the CDR3: TGTGCCAGCAGTCCGTGGACAGGGGGAGCCTACGAGCAGTACTTC. This codes for CASSPWTGGAYEQYF.

This clonotype was picked up many times. The chain combines TRBV13 with TRBJ2-3, with 8 bases lining up with TRBD2. V lost 2 bases and J lost 4; bases outside the gene matches: 2. The CDR3 covers 14 residues. The germline CDR1 and CDR2 sequences are PRHDT and FYEKMQ (reference sequence). The CDR3, as DNA: TGTGCCAGCAGCTTAAGCGGGAGCCCAGATACGCAGTATTTT. Translating gives CASSLSGSPDTQYF.

This clonotype was observed at least ten times. The rearrangement links TRBV29-1 to TRBJ2-5; perhaps D is TRBD1 or TRBD2 (6 bases each). Germline CDR1 reads SQVTM; CDR2 reads ANQGSEA. CDR3 length: 17 residues. Deletions cut 2 bases from V and 5 bases from J, with 24 bases between. The CDR3, as DNA: TGCAGCGTTGAATCCGGCCTAGCAAAAAGGAGGGGGGAGACCCAGTACTTC. Translated, it gives CSVESGLAKRRGETQYF.

This clonotype was observed at least ten times. The chain carries TRBV12-3 or TRBV12-4 and TRBJ2-5; D is perhaps TRBD1 (6 bases). Trimming took off 7 bases at V and 3 bases at J, with 15 bases between the two ends. This CDR3 has 14 amino acids. The DNA for the CDR3 is TGTGCCAGCAAAATGAGGGGGAGTAAAGAGACCCAGTACTTC. Translating it yields CASKMRGSKETQYF.

The chain carries TRBV11-2 and TRBJ2-7; weak D call: TRBD2 (6 bases). CDR3 length: 13 residues. Germline V gene lookup returns CDR1 SGHAT and CDR2 FQNNGV. Trimming shortened V by 4 bases and J by 6 bases, and 13 bases separated the two germline ends. CDR3 DNA: TGTGCCAGCAGCTCCAGCGGGTCGAGCGAGCAGTACTTC. It specifies CASSSSGSSEQYF.

The chain has TRBV2 and TRBJ1-6; 7 positions match TRBD1. The CDR3 extends over 15 amino acids. CDR1 and CDR2 from the germline V gene are SNHLY and FYNNEI. V trimming: 1 base; J trimming: 7 bases; junction bases outside the gene matches: 4. DNA for the CDR3: TGTGCCAGCAGTGAAGTGGGCAGGGGGAATTCACCCCTCCACTTT. It codes for CASSEVGRGNSPLHF.